This T cell receptor beta chain appears in the sequencing data of a study of spatial heterogeneity in lung cancer. Study overall: A consistent excess of beta-chain over alpha-chain sequences was detected.

The time point denotes: sample taken at primary tumor resection. Material for sequencing was whole RNA from tumor, nontumor lung or frozen PBMC, left unsorted. The donors, about 74 patients with untreated early-stage non-small cell lung cancer, provided the samples. Trimming took 1 base from V and 3 from J; bases not matched to a gene: 1. Germline CDR1 reads SGHVS; CDR2 reads FQNEAQ. There are 14 residues in the CDR3. Unique molecular identifiers tagged every individual TCR cDNA molecule. TCRdb processed the 5' RACE reads anew with MiXCR; each CDR3 protein has one entry. This table holds around 74,000 distinct CDR3 sequences, 13% found once.

This rearrangement joins TRBV7-8 to TRBJ2-5, with 8 bases aligning to TRBD1. The source of this sequence is a male donor with early-stage non-small cell lung cancer. The sample consisted of PBMCs, taken at surgery. This CDR3 is CASSLGTGKETQYF. CDR3 DNA: TGTGCCAGCAGCTTAGGGACAGGGAAAGAGACCCAGTACTTC.